This TCR beta chain was captured in a study of blood T cell repertoires in COVID-19 (dated by TCRdb to the early 2020s). In terms of the full investigation: Collaborator samples came from the United States, Italy and Spain and covered acute and convalescent phases of COVID-19. The material from the prospective study consisted of cDNA or gDNA derived from T cells, B-cell-depleted T cells, or PBMCs. Deeply sampled blood TCRbeta repertoires from subjects exposed to, actively infected with, or recovered from COVID-19 were included in the dataset. The repertoires were made available in a free public database intended to serve as a resource for research on the immune response to SARS-CoV-2. The samples were drawn from the first 160 participants of the ongoing ImmuneRACE study and from 1,254 subjects provided by 6 global collaborators. Nearly every sample came with metadata listing a de-identified subject ID, COVID-19 status, age in years and sex. HLA class I and class II types, where available, came from metadata supplied by the sample provider rather than from assay-based typing. What the work shows at the level of the full study, not this receptor alone: How much clinical and demographic metadata was included differed by source and by participant, and the metadata was provided uncurated.

TCRbeta CDR3 regions were amplified from genomic DNA using the immunoSEQ Assay, a bias-controlled multiplex PCR. In the paper's pipeline: Nucleated cell counts per sample were estimated from amplification of reference gene primers within the assay. Sequence reads were collapsed and filtered to measure the absolute abundance of every unique TCRbeta CDR3 rearrangement. For each sample, productive Simpson clonality was calculated by taking the square root of Simpson's diversity index across productive rearrangements. TCRdb stores this immuneACCESS table with in-frame sequences only. Part of the clones is absent; in the studies checked, under half of the shortfall reflects unresolved V genes, and no reason is known for the rest. That table is the source of V, J and clone size, and D and trimming were worked out from the DNA. In this sample the table shows around 300,000 clones, 88% of which occur a single time. Approximately 1.6% of the sample rests with the top ten.

CDR1 KGHDR and CDR2 SFDVKD are derived from the germline V gene. There are 19 amino acids in the CDR3, from cysteine to phenylalanine inclusive. CDR3 DNA is the only sequence kept; it has 57 bases, read in frame from the first base. V and J are trimmed by 9 bases and 0 bases, and the gene matches miss 11 bases of the junction. Concerning this clone: The specificity of this receptor is unknown. Nothing much larger sits one base from this clone, and base qualities are not available.

One collaborating source in Seattle enrolled patients during active infection and followed them longitudinally through the course of disease. Whole blood was collected in K2EDTA tubes by collaborating institutions according to the institutions' own protocols. Collaborator samples were shipped for TCRbeta analysis as frozen whole blood, isolated PBMCs, or DNA extracted from either sample type. Sequencing was performed on peripheral blood. The V and J genes are TRBV24-1 and TRBJ2-2, and TRBD2 matches 14 of the central bases. The receptor was isolated from a woman in her twenties or thirties with COVID-19, enrolled during active disease. The DNA sequence is as follows: TGTGCCACCGCTAAATCCGGACTAGCGGGGGGCGCGAACACCGGGGAGCTGTTTTTT. Translated, this is CATAKSGLAGGANTGELFF.